This T cell receptor (beta chain) was retrieved from a study of blood T cell repertoires in COVID-19. In the source study's methods: The authors estimated nucleated cell counts from reference gene primer amplification. Here immunoSEQ multiplex PCR was the method, and the copy in TCRdb shows in-frame clones only, minus some. D and trimming come from the DNA, and the V and J calls and clone size come from that table. The sample contains 70,000 or so clones, approximately 90% of which appear only once. The CDR3 has 16 residues. Germline-derived CDR1 and CDR2 are KGHSH and LQKENI. Trimming removed 1 base at V and 0 bases at J, with 12 bases between.

The sequencing input was peripheral blood. This receptor was obtained from a woman at least 80 years old with acute or convalescent COVID-19. The chain is built from TRBV18 and TRBJ1-1, with D possibly being TRBD1 (6 bases). For the CDR3, the DNA is TGTGCCAGCTCACCACGTCTGGGGGCCCTGAACACTGAAGCTTTCTTT. Encoded protein: CASSPRLGALNTEAFF. The variable domain in full, with the rest retrieved from reference TRBV18 and TRBJ1-1, is NAGVMQNPRHLVRRRGQEARLRCSPMKGHSHVYWYRQLPEEGLKFMVYLQKENIIDESGMPKERFSAEFPKEGPSILRIQQVVRGDSAAYFCASSPRLGALNTEAFFGQGTRLTVV.